A single sample is the source of the 10 T cell receptor beta chains below, sequenced in a study of CD8 T cells in ankylosing spondylitis. MiXCR, applied by TCRdb to the 5' RACE reads, yields one record per CDR3 protein. The sample records about 390,000 distinct CDR3 sequences, 20% to 25% being singletons. Their cognate antigens are unknown. Notes on the study in general: Seemingly distinctive of ankylosing spondylitis blood was a TCR beta motif formed by eight highly homologous variants.

The sequenced sample consisted of blood, either unsorted or a sorted T cell fraction (not recorded which). The receptors stem from a male donor with ankylosing spondylitis.

The chain's CDR3 is CSAELAGWGETQYF. The CDR3 DNA is TGCAGTGCTGAACTAGCGGGATGGGGAGAGACCCAGTACTTC. The J gene is TRBJ2-5, the V gene TRBV20-1; 10 bases agree with TRBD2. Germline CDR1 and CDR2: DFQATT and SNEGSKA (reference sequence). The V segment lost 5 bases and the J segment 4 bases; nucleotides outside the gene matches: 7. The length of the CDR3 is 14 residues.

The chain uses TRBV6-5 and TRBJ2-2; 7 nucleotides align to TRBD1. CDR3 length equals 13 residues. The germline V gene encodes CDR1 MNHEY and CDR2 SVGAGI. The V and J ends lost 6 bases and 5 bases, in that order; junction bases with no gene match: 3. CDR3 in DNA: TGTGCCAGCAGGTACAGGGGAACCGGGGAGCTGTTTTTT. Translation gives CASRYRGTGELFF.

The sample holds a few counts of this clonotype. V and J are TRBV7-6 and TRBJ1-1, with D hard to call. Germline assignment: CDR1 SGHVS and CDR2 FNYEAQ. This CDR3 is 14 amino acids long. Trimming pared 0 bases from V and 5 bases from J, leaving 10 bases between. CDR3 sequence: CASSLAGPRTEAFF. The DNA for the CDR3 is TGTGCCAGCAGCTTAGCAGGCCCTAGGACTGAAGCTTTCTTT.

This clonotype was observed a few times. This chain links TRBV20-1 with TRBJ2-3; 10 nucleotides line up with TRBD2. After removal of 3 bases from V and 6 bases from J, the junction contained 9 bases not matched to a gene. The CDR3 consists of 15 residues. The V gene's germline CDR1 is DFQATT and CDR2 SNEGSKA (reference sequence). The CDR3 here is CSASTLAGFEDTQYF. CDR3 bases: TGCAGTGCTAGCACACTAGCGGGATTCGAGGATACGCAGTATTTT.

In its sample, this clonotype was seen a few times. The CDR3 DNA follows: TGTGCCAGCACCCTCCTCAGGAACAATGAGCAGTTCTTC. Its translation is CASTLLRNNEQFF. This chain joins TRBV11-3 and TRBJ2-1, with no clear D. The CDR3 sequence is 13 residues long. The V end was cut by 7 bases, the J end by 5 bases, with 12 bases between. CDR1 SGHNT and CDR2 YENEEA come from the germline V gene.

This clonotype showed up many times. The chain has TRBV12-3 or TRBV12-4 and TRBJ2-7, with no clear D. The CDR3 contains 11 residues. Trimming removed 5 bases at V and 4 bases at J, with 6 bases between. CDR3 nucleotide sequence: TGTGCCAGCAGTCAGAATTACGAGCAGTACTTC. It codes for CASSQNYEQYF.

This clonotype was picked up a small number of times. The rearrangement links TRBV7-2 to TRBJ2-2; D is unclear. Deletions cut 3 bases from V and 5 bases from J, with 13 bases between. The V gene's germline CDR1 is SGHTA and CDR2 FQGNSA. The CDR3 is made up of 15 amino acids. The CDR3 reads CASSFEVSQTGELFF. CDR3 DNA sequence: TGTGCCAGCAGCTTCGAGGTCAGCCAAACCGGGGAGCTGTTTTTT. Drawing the rest from reference TRBV7-2 and TRBJ2-2, the complete variable domain is GAGVSQSPSNKVTEKGKDVELRCDPISGHTALYWYRQSLGQGLEFLIYFQGNSAPDKSGLPSDRFSAERTGGSVSTLTIQRTQQEDSAVYLCASSFEVSQTGELFFGEGSRLTVL.

The CDR3 loop reads CASSFLGGVLNTEAFF. DNA of the CDR3: TGTGCCAGCAGTTTTTTAGGAGGTGTTTTGAACACTGAAGCTTTCTTT. The J gene is TRBJ1-1, the V gene TRBV27; D call uncertain. The CDR3 consists of 16 residues. Trimming cost V 3 bases and J 0 bases, with 14 bases left between them. The V gene's germline CDR1 is MNHEY and CDR2 SMNVEV (reference sequence).

This clonotype was observed at least ten times. The CDR3 sequence: CSAHTGSGNTIYF. The CDR3 region has the DNA TGCAGTGCTCACACAGGCTCTGGAAACACCATATATTTT. The gene calls are TRBV20-1 and TRBJ1-3; a possible D gene is TRBD1 (5 bases). CDR1 and CDR2 (germline): DFQATT, SNEGSKA (reference sequence). Trimming left V 5 bases short and J 0 bases short, with 8 bases between. The CDR3 sequence is 13 residues long.

There are a few counts of this clonotype. V gene TRBV20-1 combines with J gene TRBJ2-7; 9 nucleotides match TRBD2. With V trimmed by 0 bases and J by 2 bases, 5 bases remained unmatched. Germline CDR1 is DFQATT and CDR2 is SNEGSKA (reference sequence). CDR3 size: 15 residues. The chain's CDR3 is CSARDSLAGAYEQYF. In DNA form, the CDR3 reads TGCAGTGCTAGAGATTCACTAGCGGGCGCCTACGAGCAGTACTTC.